This record looks at one T cell receptor (beta chain) sequence and its context. V lost 6 bases to trimming and J lost 1 base; unmatched junction nucleotides: 12. Germline CDR1 is MNHEY and CDR2 is SMNVEV (reference sequence). CDR3 size: 16 residues. These data belong to a study of blood T cell repertoires in COVID-19. On the study more broadly: PBMCs, B-cell-depleted T cells, or T cells were the source of the cDNA or gDNA that made up the material.

Original processing methods: Reference gene primer amplification yielded estimated nucleated cell counts. Profiled with immunoSEQ multiplex PCR; TCRdb holds only in-frame clones, not every one. V, J and clone size derive from that table, while D and trimming were established from the DNA sequence. The table records roughly 340,000 clones, about 89% of them present only once. The TCR sequence derives from a woman in her fifties or sixties with COVID-19, enrolled during active disease. The sample was peripheral blood. The V and J genes are TRBV27 and TRBJ2-7; 7 bases align to TRBD2. CDR3 residues: CASRFSTSVSSYEQYF. CDR3 sequence (DNA): TGTGCCAGCAGGTTCTCCACTAGCGTTTCATCCTACGAGCAGTACTTC.